Below, 7 T cell receptor beta chains from the same sample are listed, as sequenced in a study of CD8+ T cells in alopecia areata. After isolation, RNA underwent reverse transcription to generate cDNA as the sequencing template. Here immunoSEQ multiplex PCR was the method, and the copy in TCRdb shows in-frame clones only, minus some. Among some 150,000 clones listed, 40% to 60% were seen once. Here the sequenced sample was CD8+ T cells sorted from blood, taken at week 0. Source of these receptors: a human donor with alopecia areata.

This clone turned up a few times. This rearrangement joins TRBV7-8 to TRBJ1-1, with D perhaps TRBD1 (6 bases). The CDR3 runs to 12 residues. V was shortened by 5 bases and J by 11 bases, with 15 bases between the two germline ends. The V gene's germline CDR1 is SGHVS and CDR2 FQNEAQ. This CDR3 is CASSLGWTVAFF. CDR3 nucleotides: TGTGCCAGCAGCCTAGGCTGGACAGTGGCTTTCTTT.

This clone was observed once. CDR3: CASMGSSYEQYF. The CDR3 DNA is TGTGCCAGCATGGGCAGTTCCTACGAGCAGTACTTC. The chain links TRBV6-5 to TRBJ2-7; D is unclear. V lost 7 bases, J lost 1 base, and 8 bases lay in between. Germline V lookup: CDR1 MNHEY, CDR2 SVGAGI. This CDR3 has 12 residues.

The rearrangement uses TRBV27 and TRBJ2-2, with a weak D call TRBD2 (6 bases). Germline CDR1 MNHEY, CDR2 SMNVEV (reference sequence). This CDR3 comprises 13 residues. Between the trimmed V and J ends, which lost 3 bases and 6 bases, there was a span of 8 bases. This CDR3 reads CASSFPGAGELFF. The CDR3 DNA is TGTGCCAGCAGTTTCCCGGGGGCCGGGGAGCTGTTTTTT.

This chain links TRBV5-1 with TRBJ2-5; 11 nucleotides line up with TRBD1. The CDR3 runs 17 residues. The J segment lost 10 bases and the V segment lost 1 base, leaving 15 bases of the junction unmatched. Germline lookup yields CDR1 SGHRS and CDR2 YFSETQ. CDR3 residues: CASSLTWTGGANLDQYF. In DNA, the CDR3 is TGCGCCAGCAGCTTGACCTGGACAGGGGGCGCGAATTTGGACCAGTACTTC.

This sequence joins TRBV30 and TRBJ1-1, with D tentatively TRBD1 (5 bases). Germline lookup yields CDR1 GTSNPN and CDR2 SVGIG (reference sequence). The CDR3 loop spans 14 amino acids. Trimming shortened V by 1 base and J by 1 base, and 10 bases separated the two germline ends. CDR3 sequence (DNA): TGTGCCTGGAGTGGTCAGGGTCAGAACACTGAAGCTTTCTTT. It encodes CAWSGQGQNTEAFF. The full variable domain, completed using reference TRBV30 and TRBJ1-1, is SQTIHQWPATLVQPVGSPLSLECTVEGTSNPNLYWYRQAAGRGLQLLFYSVGIGQISSEVPQNLSASRPQDRQFILSSKKLLLSDSGFYLCAWSGQGQNTEAFFGQGTRLTVV.

The chain employs TRBV27 and TRBJ2-5; TRBD1 agrees at 10 bases. The germline gives CDR1 MNHEY, CDR2 SMNVEV (reference sequence). The junction had 6 bases not matched to a gene; V was cut back by 6 bases and J by 2 bases. This CDR3 has 15 amino acids. This CDR3 is CASSRGTGAQETQYF. The CDR3 DNA is TGTGCCAGCAGCCGCGGGACAGGGGCGCAAGAGACCCAGTACTTC.

The chain employs TRBV4-3 and TRBJ1-2; D perhaps matches TRBD1 (6 bases). V lost 0 bases, J lost 7 bases, and 15 bases lay in between. Germline V lookup: CDR1 LGHNA, CDR2 YSLEER. The CDR3 loop spans 15 amino acids. This CDR3 is CASSQDRGALSGYTF. In DNA form, the CDR3 reads TGCGCCAGCAGCCAAGATAGGGGGGCCCTCAGTGGCTACACCTTC.